This record covers a single T cell receptor beta chain. Its specificity is unknown. Naive CD8 cells comprised CD45RO-negative, CCR7-positively selected cells, excluding terminally differentiated effector memory CD45RA+ cells. The data were obtained in a study of shared clonotypes between healthy human individuals. Study information: Per donor, CD8 memory used one plate, CD8 naive used two, CD4 memory used three and CD4 naive used three. Study-wide results and caveats: Donor clonotype sharing was expected to depend on sequencing depth.

V was cut by 5 bases and J by 0 bases, with 4 bases left in between. This CDR3 has 12 residues. The germline V gene has CDR1 SEHNR and CDR2 FQNEAQ (reference sequence). Measured with immunoSEQ multiplex PCR; TCRdb has only the in-frame clones, and not every one. The data show millions of clones, 85% to 95% seen once. The TCR was taken from a young man in good health. Some clones in this sample may be carry-over from other donors' samples. Sequences were obtained from naive CD8+ T cells from PBMCs. The chain recombines TRBV7-9 with TRBJ1-1; D call uncertain. CDR3 sequence reads: CASSVMNTEAFF. The CDR3 nucleotides are TGTGCCAGCAGCGTTATGAACACTGAAGCTTTCTTT. Drawing the rest from reference TRBV7-9 and TRBJ1-1, the complete variable domain is DTGVSQNPRHKITKRGQNVTFRCDPISEHNRLYWYRQTLGQGPEFLTYFQNEAQLEKSRLLSDRFSAERPKGSFSTLEIQRTEQGDSAMYLCASSVMNTEAFFGQGTRLTVV.